Sequencing of this T cell receptor (beta chain) was carried out in a study of Ad26.COV2.S vaccination and SARS-CoV-2 variants. Overall study: The trial was COV1001 and the donor's arm was Ad26.COV2.S. Ad26.COV2.S, an intramuscular injection, was given once or twice 56 days apart. The study, taken as a whole, reports: Comparability of non-spike TCR breadth was observed across vaccine and placebo recipients.

Using immunoSEQ multiplex PCR, the repertoire was profiled, and TCRdb retains in-frame clones only, with some absent. The data hold hundreds of thousands of clones, with more than 75% observed a single time. Treatment in this sample: about 20 received Ad26.COV2.S at low or high dose, single or two shots; about five received placebo; per-sample allocation not given. Sampling occurred on day 63 after the first vaccine or placebo injection. An adult donor aged 18-55 years was enrolled in Boston. In the case of this clone: Its antigen is not known. This sample also contains other DNA sequences that code for the same CDR3.

The V gene's germline CDR1 is LGHNA and CDR2 YNFKEQ. This CDR3 comprises 14 residues. V lost 4 bases, J lost 2 bases, and 9 bases lay in between. The input for sequencing was peripheral blood, taken in a trial of Ad26.COV2.S vaccine versus placebo. The receptor's source is a person aged 18 to 65 who received the Ad26.COV2.S COVID-19 vaccine or a placebo. V and J are TRBV4-2 and TRBJ2-1, with D perhaps matching TRBD2 (5 bases). The CDR3 loop reads CASSRGQAYNEQFF. DNA for the CDR3: TGTGCCAGCAGCCGAGGGCAAGCCTACAATGAGCAGTTCTTC.